One sample yielded the 27 T cell receptor beta chains listed below, sequenced in a study of T-cell reconstitution after alpha-beta-depleted transplantation in children. The TCRbeta library was prepared with unique molecular identifiers. TCRdb fed the PCR reads into MiXCR, producing one record per CDR3 protein. The data show over 150,000 distinct CDR3 sequences, roughly 6% seen once. The sample in question was PBMCs, obtained before TCRalphabeta/CD19-depleted stem cell transplant. The receptor set was obtained from a girl under three years old with combined immunodeficiency, due to receive a stem cell transplant.

This clonotype occurred many times. J is TRBJ2-1 and V is TRBV28, with D unclear. The germline gives CDR1 MDHEN, CDR2 SYDVKM. The CDR3 runs to 15 residues. Trimming took off 2 bases at V and 1 base at J, with 9 bases between the two ends. CDR3 DNA: TGTGCCAGCAGTTTACCAGCCCTTTCCTACAATGAGCAGTTCTTC. As protein: CASSLPALSYNEQFF.

This clonotype was observed at least ten times. The chain combines TRBV29-1 with TRBJ2-3, with 7 positions matching TRBD1. Trimming removed 6 bases from V and 10 bases from J; junction bases left unmatched: 7. The CDR3 runs to 11 residues. CDR1 and CDR2 from the germline V gene are SQVTM and ANQGSEA. The CDR3 nucleotides are TGCAGCGTACTCAGGGGGAGTGCGCAGTATTTT. Translated, it gives CSVLRGSAQYF.

This clonotype has at least ten counts. The chain's CDR3 is CASSYLPGLAGTGELFF. For the CDR3, the DNA is TGTGCCAGCAGCTACTTACCGGGACTAGCGGGAACCGGGGAGCTGTTTTTT. The J gene is TRBJ2-2, the V gene TRBV7-2, with 13 bases that match TRBD2. The CDR3 has 17 residues. Germline CDR1 and CDR2: SGHTA and FQGNSA. The ends lost 4 bases at V and 5 bases at J; junction bases unmatched: 7.

This clonotype was found many times. The rearrangement joins TRBV13 to TRBJ2-4; 9 nucleotides match TRBD1. The CDR3 is made up of 16 amino acids. Looked up from germline, CDR1 is PRHDT and CDR2 is FYEKMQ (reference sequence). Losses at the gene ends were 5 bases for V and 4 bases for J; bases not matched to a gene: 9. As DNA, the CDR3 is TGTGCCAGCAGCCCTTTCCCTGGACAGGGGAAAAACATTCAGTACTTC. Translating gives CASSPFPGQGKNIQYF.

This chain joins TRBV10-3 and TRBJ1-1; no definite D call. Trimming removed 3 bases from V and 3 bases from J, with 17 bases in between. CDR3 length: 16 amino acids. In germline, CDR1 is ENHRY, CDR2 SYGVKD. CDR3: CAISELLLQRDTEAFF. CDR3 DNA: TGTGCCATCAGTGAACTCCTATTACAACGTGACACTGAAGCTTTCTTT.

This clonotype has a count of ten or more. J is TRBJ2-3 and V is TRBV7-9; 10 nucleotides align to TRBD1. The germline V gene has CDR1 SEHNR and CDR2 FQNEAQ (reference sequence). The J segment lost 6 bases and the V segment lost 7 bases, leaving 10 bases of the junction unmatched. This CDR3 spans 15 amino acids. The CDR3 loop is CASNRQGAPPDTQYF. CDR3 coding DNA: TGTGCCAGCAACCGACAGGGGGCCCCGCCGGATACGCAGTATTTT.

As regards this clonotype: Since a much larger clone is just one base distant, this may be a read error. The final CDR3 position lacks the conserved phenylalanine or tryptophan, pointing to a likely read error. The V gene is TRBV10-3, the J gene TRBJ2-7, with 11 bases matching TRBD1. Germline trimming cut 6 bases from V and 2 bases from J; bases unmatched to any gene: 3. In germline, CDR1 is ENHRY, CDR2 SYGVKD. The CDR3 spans 14 residues. The CDR3 region is CAIRPGQGAYEQYY. In nucleotides, the CDR3 is TGTGCCATCAGACCGGGACAGGGGGCCTACGAGCAGTACTAC.

This clonotype was seen more than once but under ten times. The V gene is TRBV4-2, the J gene TRBJ2-7, with D perhaps matching TRBD2 (6 bases). The CDR3 has 16 amino acids. The V gene's germline CDR1 is LGHNA and CDR2 YNFKEQ. V lost 4 bases and J 3 bases, leaving 19 bases between the germline ends. The CDR3 spells CASSPLRDSIHYEQYF. CDR3 in DNA: TGTGCCAGCAGCCCACTCCGGGACTCGATACACTACGAGCAGTACTTC.

This clonotype was observed at least ten times. The rearrangement joins TRBV28 to TRBJ2-2; the match to TRBD2 covers 12 bases. V trimming: 7 bases; J trimming: 4 bases; junction bases outside the gene matches: 7. The CDR3 has 16 amino acids. The germline CDR1 and CDR2 sequences are MDHEN and SYDVKM. The DNA for the CDR3 is TGTGCCAGCACCTTGGGACTAGCGGGTCCCACCGGGGAGCTGTTTTTT. This gives the protein CASTLGLAGPTGELFF. Full variable domain (rest looked up from reference TRBV28 and TRBJ2-2): DVKVTQSSRYLVKRTGEKVFLECVQDMDHENMFWYRQDPGLGLRLIYFSYDVKMKEKGDIPEGYSVSREKKERFSLILESASTNQTSMYLCASTLGLAGPTGELFFGEGSRLTVL.

This clonotype was recorded many times. The V gene is TRBV20-1, the J gene TRBJ2-7; no clear D gene. There are 14 residues in the CDR3. Deletions cut 6 bases from V and 2 bases from J, with 17 bases between. Germline CDR1 and CDR2: DFQATT and SNEGSKA (reference sequence). CDR3 nucleotide sequence: TGCAGTGCCTCGATTAGCAGAAGCCCCTACGAGCAGTACTTC. Its protein is CSASISRSPYEQYF.

This clonotype has a count of ten or more. The chain combines TRBV15 with TRBJ2-3; D remains ambiguous. Per germline, CDR1 LNHNV and CDR2 YYDKDF (reference sequence). Trimming left V 0 bases short and J 1 base short, with 17 bases between. The CDR3 covers 18 residues. In DNA, the CDR3 is TGTGCCACCAGCAGAGATCAGGCGAGGAGAGGAGGCACAGATACGCAGTATTTT. Its translation: CATSRDQARRGGTDTQYF.

The sample holds many counts of this clonotype. The chain joins TRBV24-1 to TRBJ2-7; D may be TRBD1 or TRBD2 (5 bases each). CDR1 and CDR2 (germline): KGHDR, SFDVKD. The ends were cut back, 1 base at V and 4 bases at J, with 13 bases in the middle. The CDR3 runs to 15 residues. For the CDR3, the DNA is TGTGCCACCAGTGATTTCGCCGGGGACCGATACGAGCAGTACTTC. Translated: CATSDFAGDRYEQYF.

The sample holds many counts of this clonotype. The chain couples TRBV6-2 or TRBV6-3 to TRBJ1-1; D uncertain. This CDR3 is built from 14 residues. Trimming cost V 0 bases and J 0 bases, with 5 bases left between them. CDR1 is MNHEY and CDR2 is SVGEGT in the germline V gene. The CDR3 protein is CASSYSTLNTEAFF. The CDR3 region has the DNA TGTGCCAGCAGTTACTCGACTCTGAACACTGAAGCTTTCTTT.

This clonotype occurred many times. This chain connects TRBV5-6 to TRBJ1-2; 7 positions agree with TRBD1. V gave up 0 bases and J gave up 8 bases; unmatched junction bases: 13. The CDR3 loop spans 16 amino acids. The germline V gene encodes CDR1 SGHDT and CDR2 YYEEEE. This chain's CDR3 is CASSLGPSTGIGGYTF. CDR3 nucleotide sequence: TGTGCCAGCAGCTTGGGCCCCTCGACAGGGATCGGGGGCTACACCTTC.

In its sample, this clonotype was seen many times. The genes are TRBV11-1 and TRBJ2-1; 9 bases line up with TRBD2. This CDR3 is built from 16 residues. CDR1 is SGHAT and CDR2 is FQDESV in the germline V gene (reference sequence). The J segment lost 7 bases and the V segment lost 0 bases, leaving 7 bases of the junction unmatched. The chain's CDR3 is CASSLAIAGALNEQFF. The CDR3 bases are TGTGCCAGCAGCTTAGCAATAGCGGGGGCCCTGAATGAGCAGTTCTTC.

This clonotype was observed at least ten times. V is TRBV6-2 or TRBV6-3 and J is TRBJ2-4, with 7 nucleotides matching TRBD1. Germline V CDR1 and CDR2: MNHEY, SVGEGT. After removal of 4 bases from V and 4 bases from J, the junction contained 7 bases not matched to a gene. The CDR3 has 15 amino acids. The CDR3 region is CASSWEPGQKNIQYF. The CDR3, as DNA: TGTGCCAGCAGTTGGGAACCGGGACAGAAAAACATTCAGTACTTC.

Ten or more counts support this clonotype. The chain links TRBV12-3 or TRBV12-4 to TRBJ2-3; 8 nucleotides line up with TRBD2. The CDR3 sequence is 16 residues long. V lost 3 bases to trimming and J lost 5 bases; unmatched junction nucleotides: 10. DNA of the CDR3: TGTGCCAGCAGTTTCTTAGCGGGGAGTGAAGAAGATACGCAGTATTTT. Its protein is CASSFLAGSEEDTQYF.

At least ten counts were recorded for this clonotype. This chain connects TRBV2 to TRBJ2-5, with D tentatively TRBD2 (5 bases). Trimming pared 0 bases from V and 1 base from J, leaving 9 bases between. CDR3 length equals 15 residues. Germline V gene data show CDR1 as SNHLY and CDR2 as FYNNEI. CDR3 amino acids: CASSEATGFQETQYF. The CDR3 region has the DNA TGTGCCAGCAGTGAAGCGACGGGGTTCCAAGAGACCCAGTACTTC.

This clonotype was picked up many times. The V gene is TRBV4-1, the J gene TRBJ2-2; TRBD2 matches 8 bases. This CDR3 spans 17 amino acids. From germline, CDR1 is MGHRA and CDR2 YSYEKL. Trimming cost V 0 bases and J 6 bases; bases outside gene matches: 9. CDR3 sequence: CASSQDLAGGYAGELFF. CDR3 DNA sequence: TGCGCCAGCAGCCAAGATCTGGCGGGGGGTTATGCCGGGGAGCTGTTTTTT.

The table lists this clonotype with a few counts. The chain links TRBV10-3 to TRBJ1-2; 7 positions match TRBD1. The CDR3 runs to 16 residues. Germline trimming cut 0 bases from V and 8 bases from J; bases unmatched to any gene: 12. CDR1 ENHRY and CDR2 SYGVKD come from the germline V gene. CDR3 in amino acids: CAISESGGGQRRGYTF. The CDR3 coding sequence is TGTGCCATCAGTGAGTCGGGAGGGGGCCAACGGAGGGGCTACACCTTC.

The V call is TRBV29-1, the J call TRBJ2-3; no firm D call. Germline V gene data show CDR1 as SQVTM and CDR2 as ANQGSEA. The germline V and J ends were trimmed by 4 bases and 0 bases, with 5 bases remaining between them. This CDR3 has 12 residues. The CDR3 DNA follows: TGCAGCGTTGGGCATAGCACAGATACGCAGTATTTT. This sequence encodes CSVGHSTDTQYF.

This clonotype has a count of ten or more. This rearrangement joins TRBV9 to TRBJ2-5; D is perhaps TRBD2 (6 bases). Germline CDR1 is SGDLS and CDR2 is YYNGEE. This CDR3 contains 14 residues. V lost 0 bases to trimming and J lost 4 bases, with 10 bases between them. CDR3 region: CASSVELASETQYF. The CDR3 bases are TGTGCCAGCAGCGTAGAACTAGCTTCAGAGACCCAGTACTTC.

This clonotype was observed many times. The V call is TRBV29-1, the J call TRBJ2-1; weak D call: TRBD1 (6 bases). With 7 bases removed from V and 3 bases from J, the gap between germline ends came to 10 bases. The length of the CDR3 is 12 residues. Germline V CDR1 and CDR2: SQVTM, ANQGSEA. The CDR3 DNA reads as TGCAGCGCGTACAGGGACTACAATGAGCAGTTCTTC. It specifies CSAYRDYNEQFF.

This clonotype was found many times. The chain links TRBV3-1 to TRBJ1-3; D might be TRBD1 (6 bases). V dropped 8 bases and J dropped 1 base, with 9 bases sitting between them. There are 13 residues in the CDR3. Germline-derived CDR1 and CDR2 are LGHDT and YNNKEL (reference sequence). In DNA, the CDR3 is TGTGCCAGCGGTGACAGGTCTGGAAACACCATATATTTT. Protein: CASGDRSGNTIYF.

This clonotype was detected ten times or more. The chain links TRBV12-3 or TRBV12-4 to TRBJ2-7, with D possibly TRBD2 on 6 matching bases. The length of the CDR3 is 14 residues. Trimming pared 3 bases from V and 3 bases from J, leaving 12 bases between. CDR3 region: CASSLGGEVYEQYF. As DNA, the CDR3 is TGTGCCAGCAGTTTGGGGGGAGAAGTCTACGAGCAGTACTTC.

This clonotype occurred many times. This chain links TRBV4-2 with TRBJ2-7; D is perhaps TRBD2 (6 bases). CDR1 and CDR2 (germline): LGHNA, YNFKEQ. The CDR3 runs to 18 residues. The germline V and J ends were trimmed by 4 bases and 0 bases, with 22 bases remaining between them. The CDR3 DNA is TGTGCCAGCAGCCCCAAACACGGGGGTCCTCCTTACTCCTACGAGCAGTACTTC. It is translated as CASSPKHGGPPYSYEQYF.

This clonotype was counted many times. The chain uses TRBV28 and TRBJ1-1; a weak D match, TRBD1 (6 bases). V was trimmed by 9 bases and J by 4 bases, leaving 18 bases between them. The germline V gene has CDR1 MDHEN and CDR2 SYDVKM. The CDR3 is made up of 14 amino acids. This CDR3 reads CASSLLGGGTEAFF. CDR3 bases: TGTGCCAGTAGTCTTTTGGGGGGCGGCACTGAAGCTTTCTTT. Together with reference TRBV28 and TRBJ1-1, the CDR3 gives the full variable domain: DVKVTQSSRYLVKRTGEKVFLECVQDMDHENMFWYRQDPGLGLRLIYFSYDVKMKEKGDIPEGYSVSREKKERFSLILESASTNQTSMYLCASSLLGGGTEAFFGQGTRLTVV.